This TCR beta chain was identified during a study of blood T cell repertoires in COVID-19. Study at large: Material from acute and convalescent COVID-19 was sourced from the United States, Italy and Spain. Nucleic acid was either cDNA or gDNA, and it came from T cells, B-cell-depleted T cells, or PBMCs.

The V gene's germline CDR1 is SEHNR and CDR2 FQNEAQ (reference sequence). The CDR3 has 14 residues. V lost 4 bases and J lost 5, with 14 bases in between. Original handling: Amplifying reference gene primers gave estimates of nucleated cell counts. Generated by immunoSEQ multiplex PCR, the TCRdb table keeps only in-frame clones and is missing some. V and J calls and clone size are those listed in that table; D and trimming were worked out from the DNA. The repertoire has about 200,000 clones, almost 90% of them found once; the top ten carry around 1.6%. The chain combines TRBV7-9 with TRBJ1-2; no reliable D call. The source material was peripheral blood. This TCR was sampled from a man aged 18-30 years with active or convalescent COVID-19. The CDR3 loop is CASSYGVGVYGYTF. CDR3 nucleotides: TGTGCCAGCAGCTACGGGGTAGGCGTGTATGGCTACACCTTC.